This T cell receptor (beta chain) was identified in a study of T-cell reconstitution after alpha-beta-depleted transplantation in children. Overall study findings and caveats: Day-60 TCRbeta diversity that was high in some patients was derived from surviving recipient T cells and thymic progenitors. Expanded clones from the graft, numbering several hundred, reportedly supplied alpha-beta T cells about two months after transplant.

Ten or more counts support this clonotype. Antigen specificity is unknown. TCRbeta library construction was performed incorporating unique molecular identifiers. Each CDR3 protein is one row after TCRdb ran MiXCR on the PCR reads. The sample consists of approximately 490,000 distinct CDR3 sequences, roughly 10% of them appearing once. This CDR3 is 13 amino acids long. V trimming: 4 bases; J trimming: 5 bases; junction bases outside the gene matches: 2. The chain couples TRBV12-3 or TRBV12-4 to TRBJ2-5; 9 bases match TRBD1. Sequencing was performed on PBMCs, taken before TCRalphabeta/CD19-depleted stem cell transplant. The clonotype was recovered from a child aged 2 to 15 with inherited bone marrow failure, due to receive a stem cell transplant. The CDR3 region has the DNA TGTGCCAGCAGTTCTGACAGGGGGGAGACCCAGTACTTC. It codes for CASSSDRGETQYF.